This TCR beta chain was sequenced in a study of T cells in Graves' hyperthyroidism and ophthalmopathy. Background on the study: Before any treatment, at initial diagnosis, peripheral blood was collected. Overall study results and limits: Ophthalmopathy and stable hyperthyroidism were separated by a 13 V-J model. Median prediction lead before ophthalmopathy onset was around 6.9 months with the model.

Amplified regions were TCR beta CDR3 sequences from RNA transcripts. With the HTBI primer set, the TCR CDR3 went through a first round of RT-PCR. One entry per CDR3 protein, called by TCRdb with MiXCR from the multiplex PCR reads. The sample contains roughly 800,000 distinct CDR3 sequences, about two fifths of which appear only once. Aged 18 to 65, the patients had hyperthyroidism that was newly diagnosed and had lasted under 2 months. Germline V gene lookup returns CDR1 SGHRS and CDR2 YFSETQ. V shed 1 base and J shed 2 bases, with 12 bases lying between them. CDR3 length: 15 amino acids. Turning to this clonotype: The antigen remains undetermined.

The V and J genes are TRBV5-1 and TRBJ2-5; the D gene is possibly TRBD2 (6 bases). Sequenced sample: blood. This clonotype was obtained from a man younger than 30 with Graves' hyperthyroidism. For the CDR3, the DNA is TGCGCCAGCAGCTTGAGCGGGCTGAATCAAGAGACCCAGTACTTC. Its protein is CASSLSGLNQETQYF. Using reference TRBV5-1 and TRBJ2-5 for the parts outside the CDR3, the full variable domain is KAGVTQTPRYLIKTRGQQVTLSCSPISGHRSVSWYQQTPGQGLQFLFEYFSETQRNKGNFPGRFSGRQFSNSRSEMNVSTLELGDSALYLCASSLSGLNQETQYFGPGTRLLVL.